Described below is a single T cell receptor beta chain sequence and its context. Its specificity is not known. The CDR3 covers 13 residues. Trimming at V came to 8 bases and at J to 5 bases, leaving 8 bases not matched to a gene. In germline, CDR1 is ENHRY, CDR2 SYGVKD. Donors showed nominal health when sampled, although they likely had unrecorded immune exposures. This entry belongs to a study of cytomegalovirus exposure and HLA in healthy donors. Study-wide points: Most observed TCR sequences were rare, whereas some public TCRs were detected in many donors.

Primers included in the PCR were 60 Vbeta and 13 Jbeta primers. Original processing notes: In a later analysis, the count reached 74 million or so unique TCR beta chains, with 9 million to 11 million shared. Produced via immunoSEQ multiplex PCR; TCRdb's table is partial and in-frame only. The V and J calls and the clone size are those of that table, but D and trimming were determined from the DNA. This table has 150,000 or so clones, about 80% appearing once. The sample was PBMCs. The chain has TRBV10-3 and TRBJ2-7; TRBD1 aligns across 8 bases. The clonotype was recovered from a man aged 30-40 years in good health and CMV-seropositive. DNA of the CDR3: TGTGCCATCCCCCGGGACAGGCTTAACGAGCAGTACTTC. This sequence encodes CAIPRDRLNEQYF.